The rows below give T cell receptor beta chains drawn from one sample of a study of blood T cell repertoires in COVID-19. Only in-frame clones appear in the TCRdb table, and some are missing; sequencing was by immunoSEQ multiplex PCR. The sample contains some 190,000 clones, roughly 79% of which appear only once. The specimen sequenced was peripheral blood. All receptors come from a woman aged 40 to 50 with COVID-19, enrolled during active disease. The CDR3 runs from the conserved cysteine through the conserved F or W. Fields, in order: clone size, V gene, J gene, D gene, CDR3 protein, CDR3 DNA. D genes are given only for firm matches. The size entry is marked missing in some rows and otherwise reads once, few, many or a size class.

NA	TRBV30	TRBJ2-1	NA	CAWSVGGRIINEQFF	TGTGCCTGGAGTGTAGGAGGGAGGATTATCAATGAGCAGTTCTTC
NA	TRBV24-1	TRBJ2-3	NA	CATSDYRGGGTDTQYF	TGTGCCACCAGTGATTACCGCGGGGGCGGGACAGATACGCAGTATTTT
NA	TRBV6-1	TRBJ1-3	NA	CASSETVGSSGNTIYF	TGTGCCAGCAGTGAAACAGTCGGGAGCTCTGGAAACACCATATATTTT
NA	TRBV6-6	TRBJ2-1	TRBD2	CASSRTSGGGEQFF	TGTGCCAGCAGCAGGACTAGCGGGGGGGGTGAGCAGTTCTTC
NA	TRBV5-1	TRBJ1-2	NA	CASSIGGTDYGYTF	TGCGCCAGCAGCATAGGAGGGACCGACTATGGCTACACCTTC
NA	TRBV19	TRBJ2-1	NA	CASSLRGGNEQFF	TGTGCCAGTAGTCTACGGGGAGGCAATGAGCAGTTCTTC
NA	TRBV2	TRBJ2-7	NA	CASRTRRLDEQYF	TGTGCCAGCAGGACGAGGAGGCTCGACGAGCAGTACTTC
once	TRBV12-3/TRBV12-4	TRBJ1-1	TRBD1	CASSLEGQGNAFF	TGTGCCAGCAGTTTAGAGGGACAGGGAAATGCTTTCTTT
NA	TRBV24-1	TRBJ2-2	TRBD2	CATSDPAGTSVPGELFF	TGTGCCACCAGTGATCCTGCTGGGACTAGCGTTCCCGGGGAGCTGTTTTTT
NA	TRBV29-1	TRBJ2-3	TRBD1	CSVGDRSSTDTQYF	TGCAGCGTTGGGGACAGATCTAGCACAGATACGCAGTATTTT
NA	TRBV13	TRBJ2-5	NA	CASSSLSMTGRGETQYF	TGTGCCAGCAGCTCCCTATCCATGACAGGCCGGGGAGAGACCCAGTACTTC
NA	TRBV28	TRBJ1-1	NA	CASSRTYMNTEAFF	TGTGCCAGCAGTCGGACATATATGAACACTGAAGCTTTCTTT
once	TRBV25-1	TRBJ1-1	NA	CASSPIGRGWTEAFF	TGTGCCAGCAGCCCTATTGGCAGGGGCTGGACTGAAGCTTTCTTT
NA	TRBV18	TRBJ2-2	TRBD1	CASSPGTGATGELFF	TGTGCCAGCTCACCAGGGACAGGGGCCACCGGGGAGCTGTTTTTT
NA	TRBV6-5	TRBJ1-6	NA	CASSYSSQISGSPLHF	TGTGCCAGCAGTTACTCGAGTCAGATCTCAGGTTCACCCCTCCACTTT
few	TRBV18	TRBJ1-2	TRBD1	CASSPQGDGYTF	TGTGCCAGCTCACCTCAGGGGGACGGCTACACCTTC
once	TRBV4-2	TRBJ2-1	TRBD2	CASSQVTSGHNEQFF	TGTGCCAGCAGCCAAGTGACTAGCGGTCACAATGAGCAGTTCTTC
NA	TRBV19	TRBJ1-6	NA	CASGQYNSPLHF	TGTGCCAGCGGACAGTATAATTCACCCCTCCACTTT
NA	TRBV19	TRBJ1-3	NA	CASSTEGAGNTIYF	TGTGCCAGCAGCACAGAGGGGGCTGGAAACACCATATATTTT
NA	TRBV30	TRBJ1-3	NA	CAWSRQILSGNTIYF	TGTGCCTGGAGCCGACAGATACTCTCTGGAAACACCATATATTTT
NA	TRBV28	TRBJ2-7	NA	CASSLDTVSYEQYF	TGTGCCAGCAGTTTAGACACAGTTAGCTACGAGCAGTACTTC
NA	TRBV6-1	TRBJ1-6	NA	CASSEERLYNSPLHF	TGTGCCAGCAGTGAGGAGCGCCTCTATAATTCACCCCTCCACTTT
NA	TRBV11-1	TRBJ2-5	NA	CASSLVVQGETQYF	TGTGCCAGCAGCTTAGTGGTCCAGGGGGAGACCCAGTACTTC
NA	TRBV4-2	TRBJ1-6	NA	CASSQGLGALHSPLHF	TGTGCCAGCAGCCAAGGGCTAGGGGCTCTCCATTCACCCCTCCACTTT
NA	TRBV5-4	TRBJ1-4	TRBD1	CASSLSPGQGIEKLFF	TGTGCCAGCAGCCTGTCTCCGGGACAGGGTATTGAAAAACTGTTTTTT
NA	TRBV2	TRBJ2-2	TRBD1	CASTEGQGLTGELFF	TGTGCCAGCACCGAGGGACAGGGGCTCACCGGGGAGCTGTTTTTT
few	TRBV6-5	TRBJ1-4	NA	CAYGQWGEKLFF	TGTGCCTACGGGCAGTGGGGCGAAAAACTGTTTTTT
once	TRBV6-2/TRBV6-3	TRBJ2-7	NA	CASTPHPQSRSEQYF	TGTGCCAGCACCCCTCACCCCCAGTCCAGGTCCGAGCAGTACTTC
NA	TRBV5-8	TRBJ2-1	TRBD1	CASSRDREQFF	TGTGCCAGCAGTCGGGACAGGGAGCAGTTCTTC
NA	TRBV18	TRBJ2-6	TRBD1	CASSRGQGDGGANVLTF	TGTGCCAGCTCCCGAGGACAGGGGGATGGTGGGGCCAACGTCCTGACTTTC
NA	TRBV27	TRBJ2-1	NA	CASSDRDSTRREQFF	TGTGCCAGCAGTGATCGGGACTCAACACGCCGTGAGCAGTTCTTC
few	TRBV27	TRBJ1-2	NA	CASRQQGRSYGYTF	TGTGCCAGCAGGCAACAGGGAAGGTCCTATGGCTACACCTTC
NA	TRBV3-1/TRBV3-2	TRBJ2-5	TRBD2	CASRGTSLTQYF	TGTGCCAGCAGGGGGACTAGCCTGACCCAGTACTTC
NA	TRBV3-1/TRBV3-2	TRBJ1-2	NA	CASSQQNTGSRYTF	TGTGCCAGCAGCCAGCAAAATACGGGGTCACGGTACACCTTC
NA	TRBV13	TRBJ2-3	NA	CASRSWGGHTDTQYF	TGTGCCAGCAGATCTTGGGGAGGACACACAGATACGCAGTATTTT
few	TRBV19	TRBJ1-5	TRBD1	CASGRQGYQPQHF	TGTGCCAGTGGCAGACAGGGCTATCAGCCCCAGCATTTT
NA	TRBV27	TRBJ2-7	TRBD1	CASQTGTGSYEQYF	TGTGCCAGCCAAACCGGGACAGGATCCTACGAGCAGTACTTC
NA	TRBV9	TRBJ2-1	TRBD1	CASSTDRGKNNEQFF	TGTGCCAGCAGCACCGACAGGGGAAAAAACAATGAGCAGTTCTTC
NA	TRBV5-1	TRBJ2-3	TRBD2	CASRNTSGSSTDTQYF	TGCGCCAGCCGGAACACTAGCGGGTCTAGCACAGATACGCAGTATTTT
NA	TRBV18	TRBJ2-5	NA	CASSPPSLPETQYF	TGTGCCAGCTCACCACCCAGTCTCCCCGAGACCCAGTACTTC
once	TRBV24-1	TRBJ2-3	TRBD2	CATSFSGSGTDTQYF	TGTGCCACCAGTTTTAGCGGGAGTGGCACAGATACGCAGTATTTT
NA	TRBV2	TRBJ2-3	TRBD1	CASRPGQGVRDTQYF	TGTGCCAGCAGGCCCGGACAGGGGGTCCGCGATACGCAGTATTTT
NA	TRBV15	TRBJ1-2	NA	CATSLDRFSGYTF	TGTGCCACCAGCCTTGACAGGTTTTCTGGCTACACCTTC
once	TRBV15	TRBJ2-2	NA	CATASPLNTGELFF	TGTGCCACCGCGTCCCCTCTTAACACCGGGGAGCTGTTTTTT
NA	TRBV30	TRBJ2-2	NA	CAWRLGGGELFF	TGTGCCTGGAGGTTAGGAGGCGGGGAGCTGTTTTTT